The 26 T cell receptor beta chains reported below all come from one sample, sequenced in a study of CD8 T cells in ankylosing spondylitis. TCRdb called the 5' RACE reads again in MiXCR, with one record for every CDR3 protein. The sample has under 250,000 distinct CDR3 sequences, under 12% seen once; the top ten hold 2.6%. The source material was blood, either unsorted or a sorted T cell fraction (not recorded which). These receptors were obtained from a male donor with ankylosing spondylitis or in good health (not recorded which).

Notes on this clonotype: A much larger clonotype is one base distant, so this may be a read error. J is TRBJ2-5 and V is TRBV7-2; D remains unclear. Looked up from germline, CDR1 is SGHTA and CDR2 is FQGNSA. This CDR3 is built from 14 residues. The CDR3 sequence: CPSSYNVGSETQYF. CDR3 sequence (DNA): TGTCCCAGCAGCTACAACGTAGGCAGCGAGACCCAGTACTTC.

This clonotype was recorded many times. The chain carries TRBV7-9 and TRBJ1-1; no reliable D call. The CDR3 is 13 residues long. V lost 5 bases, J lost 1 base, and 8 bases lay in between. The germline V gene encodes CDR1 SEHNR and CDR2 FQNEAQ (reference sequence). The CDR3 reads CASSAGANTEAFF. For the CDR3, the DNA is TGTGCCAGCAGCGCCGGAGCGAACACTGAAGCTTTCTTT.

This clonotype has more than one count but fewer than ten. The rearrangement joins TRBV10-3 to TRBJ2-3; 10 positions agree with TRBD2. CDR1 is ENHRY and CDR2 is SYGVKD in the germline V gene. This CDR3 region has 14 residues. Germline trimming cut 0 bases from V and 9 bases from J; bases unmatched to any gene: 3. In nucleotides, the CDR3 is TGTGCCATCAGTGAGTCGAGCGGGGGGGCGACGCAGTATTTT. Encoded protein: CAISESSGGATQYF.

This clonotype was seen ten or more times. This chain joins TRBV20-1 and TRBJ2-5, with TRBD2 matching over 12 bases. Germline V gene lookup returns CDR1 DFQATT and CDR2 SNEGSKA (reference sequence). CDR3 size: 15 residues. The V gene end was trimmed by 5 bases and the J gene end by 5 bases; junction bases not matched to a gene: 9. The CDR3 sequence is CSAPPLAGGRETQYF. The CDR3 DNA sequence: TGCAGTGCTCCACCACTAGCGGGGGGCCGGGAGACCCAGTACTTC.

This clonotype was counted many times. The rearrangement links TRBV5-1 to TRBJ1-1; 10 bases map to TRBD1. Trimming at V came to 4 bases and at J to 11 bases, leaving 8 bases not matched to a gene. Germline CDR1 reads SGHRS; CDR2 reads YFSETQ. CDR3 length: 13 amino acids. Here the CDR3 DNA reads TGCGCCAGCAGCACGGGACAGGGGAGCAGGGCTTTCTTT. Translated, it gives CASSTGQGSRAFF.

This clonotype was detected only once. Because it lacks the conserved phenylalanine or tryptophan at the end, this CDR3 is likely a read error. J is TRBJ2-3 and V is TRBV10-1, with 8 nucleotides matching TRBD2. The CDR3 consists of 16 residues. The germline V gene encodes CDR1 WNHNN and CDR2 SYGVQD (reference sequence). V trimming: 0 bases; J trimming: 6 bases; junction bases outside the gene matches: 8. CDR3 coding DNA: TGCGCCAGCAGTGAGTCGAGGAGCGGGGGTTTGGATACGCAGTATTCT. Protein product: CASSESRSGGLDTQYS.

The chain recombines TRBV6-1 with TRBJ2-5; no clear D gene. This CDR3 is built from 11 residues. The V gene's germline CDR1 is MNHNS and CDR2 SASEGT. V was shortened by 6 bases and J by 9 bases, with 11 bases between the two germline ends. The CDR3: CASRTSLAQYF. The CDR3 DNA reads TGTGCCAGCAGGACATCGCTAGCCCAGTACTTC.

With respect to this clonotype: This clone may be a read error of a much larger clone one base away. The chain couples TRBV25-1 to TRBJ1-3; D is ambiguous. Per germline, CDR1 MGHDK and CDR2 SYGVNS. Between the trimmed V and J ends, which lost 7 bases and 4 bases, there was a span of 14 bases. The CDR3 sequence is 14 residues long. The CDR3: CASIASDLGNTIYF. CDR3 DNA: TGTGCCAGCATCGCGTCGGATCTAGGAAACACCATATATTTT.

This clonotype has a count of ten or more. The chain recombines TRBV20-1 with TRBJ1-2; TRBD1 agrees at 7 bases. Trimming at V came to 3 bases and at J to 0 bases, leaving 7 bases not matched to a gene. CDR1 is DFQATT and CDR2 is SNEGSKA in the germline V gene (reference sequence). This CDR3 has 15 residues. This CDR3 is CSASGRQGSNYGYTF. The CDR3 nucleotides are TGCAGTGCTAGTGGCCGACAGGGTTCTAACTATGGCTACACCTTC.

V gene TRBV30 combines with J gene TRBJ1-5, with 7 positions matching TRBD1. V lost 4 bases to trimming and J lost 0 bases; unmatched junction nucleotides: 12. Germline V gene lookup returns CDR1 GTSNPN and CDR2 SVGIG (reference sequence). This CDR3 spans 17 amino acids. CDR3 DNA sequence: TGTGCCTGGACCCCAGGGACAGCCGCCCTTAGCAATCAGCCCCAGCATTTT. Protein: CAWTPGTAALSNQPQHF.

In its sample, this clonotype was seen many times. The chain carries TRBV5-1 and TRBJ2-4; D unresolved. V lost 4 bases, J lost 1 base, and 12 bases lay in between. The V gene's germline CDR1 is SGHRS and CDR2 YFSETQ. CDR3 length equals 15 residues. The CDR3 sequence: CASSPPLEAKNIQYF. In nucleotides, the CDR3 is TGCGCCAGCAGCCCGCCTCTTGAGGCCAAAAACATTCAGTACTTC.

At least ten counts were recorded for this clonotype. The rearrangement links TRBV5-1 to TRBJ1-6; D may be TRBD1 (5 bases). Germline V gene data show CDR1 as SGHRS and CDR2 as YFSETQ. This CDR3 spans 16 amino acids. V was shortened by 6 bases and J by 7 bases, with 20 bases between the two germline ends. CDR3 in DNA: TGCGCCAGCACCCTCGGGCAGGGTGAGGTGAATTCACCCCTCCACTTT. Encoded protein: CASTLGQGEVNSPLHF.

In this sample, this clonotype turned up a few times. V is TRBV20-1 and J is TRBJ1-1; no definite D call. The germline V and J ends were trimmed by 3 bases and 2 bases, with 7 bases remaining between them. This CDR3 contains 12 residues. Germline loops: CDR1 DFQATT, CDR2 SNEGSKA (reference sequence). The CDR3 region has the DNA TGCAGTGCTAGGTCGGCCAACACTGAAGCTTTCTTT. This sequence encodes CSARSANTEAFF.

In its sample, this clonotype was seen many times. V is TRBV30 and J is TRBJ1-5; TRBD1 might be the D (5 bases). CDR3 length: 13 amino acids. V was cut by 3 bases and J by 4 bases, with 10 bases left in between. Germline assignment: CDR1 GTSNPN and CDR2 SVGIG (reference sequence). Here the CDR3 reads CAWSADRNQPQHF. The CDR3, as DNA: TGTGCCTGGAGCGCCGACAGAAATCAGCCCCAGCATTTT.

This chain connects TRBV30 to TRBJ1-2; tentatively, D is TRBD1 (6 bases). CDR1 and CDR2 from the germline V gene are GTSNPN and SVGIG (reference sequence). CDR3 size: 14 residues. Trimming removed 0 bases at V and 0 bases at J, with 8 bases between. The CDR3 DNA reads TGTGCCTGGAGTGTAACAGGGCCTAACTATGGCTACACCTTC. Amino acids: CAWSVTGPNYGYTF. Full variable domain (outside the CDR3, taken from reference TRBV30 and TRBJ1-2): SQTIHQWPATLVQPVGSPLSLECTVEGTSNPNLYWYRQAAGRGLQLLFYSVGIGQISSEVPQNLSASRPQDRQFILSSKKLLLSDSGFYLCAWSVTGPNYGYTFGSGTRLTVV.

This clonotype was recorded at least ten times. V is TRBV30 and J is TRBJ2-3; tentatively, D is TRBD1 (6 bases). CDR1 and CDR2 from the germline V gene are GTSNPN and SVGIG (reference sequence). The CDR3 consists of 13 residues. Trimming cost V 0 bases and J 6 bases, with 10 bases left between them. The CDR3 DNA reads TGTGCCTGGAGTGTACAGGGACGGGATACGCAGTATTTT. This encodes CAWSVQGRDTQYF. The variable domain in full, completed from reference TRBV30 and TRBJ2-3, reads SQTIHQWPATLVQPVGSPLSLECTVEGTSNPNLYWYRQAAGRGLQLLFYSVGIGQISSEVPQNLSASRPQDRQFILSSKKLLLSDSGFYLCAWSVQGRDTQYFGPGTRLTVL.

This clonotype showed up many times. The chain is built from TRBV10-1 and TRBJ2-7; the D gene is possibly TRBD1 (6 bases). Between the trimmed V and J ends, which lost 4 bases and 5 bases, there was a span of 18 bases. There are 15 residues in the CDR3. Germline V lookup: CDR1 WNHNN, CDR2 SYGVQD (reference sequence). The CDR3 reads CASSGPGQLVDEQYF. The CDR3 nucleotides read TGCGCCAGCAGTGGGCCGGGACAACTAGTGGACGAGCAGTACTTC.

The table lists this clonotype with many counts. V usage is TRBV27 and J usage is TRBJ2-1, with 11 bases lining up with TRBD2. The CDR3 sequence is 18 residues long. Germline V gene sequence: CDR1 MNHEY, CDR2 SMNVEV (reference sequence). Trimming at V came to 10 bases and at J to 12 bases, leaving 26 bases not matched to a gene. The CDR3 DNA is TGTGCCACCGCTCCGACTAGCGGGAAGACAGGCCTCGGTCAGGGGCAGTTCTTC. Its translation: CATAPTSGKTGLGQGQFF.

This clonotype was recorded a few times. This chain connects TRBV20-1 to TRBJ2-7, with 7 bases lining up with TRBD2. CDR3 length: 13 residues. Germline loops: CDR1 DFQATT, CDR2 SNEGSKA (reference sequence). V gave up 1 base and J gave up 2 bases; unmatched junction bases: 2. Here the CDR3 DNA reads TGCAGTGCTAGAGGAGCGGGGCCCTACGAGCAGTACTTC. Translating gives CSARGAGPYEQYF.

This clonotype was observed many times. The rearrangement links TRBV6-1 to TRBJ1-2; TRBD1 is a possible D gene (6 bases). The germline V and J ends were trimmed by 7 bases and 4 bases, with 13 bases remaining between them. The length of the CDR3 is 13 residues. CDR1 and CDR2 (germline): MNHNS, SASEGT. The CDR3 DNA follows: TGTGCCAGCACCGCGGACAGCTTCTATGGCTACACCTTC. Translating it yields CASTADSFYGYTF.

This clonotype was detected a few times. One end of the junction varies from germline; a read error may be responsible. CDR3 in DNA: TGTGCCAGCAGCCATGGGACTAGCGGGAGAAGGAACTTC. Its translation is CASSHGTSGRRNF. This chain connects TRBV27 to TRBJ2-7, with TRBD2 identical over 14 bases. Per the germline V gene, CDR1 is MNHEY and CDR2 is SMNVEV (reference sequence). The CDR3 runs to 13 residues.

This clonotype was seen many times. The chain uses TRBV30 and TRBJ2-5; 7 bases are shared with TRBD2. The V segment lost 0 bases and the J segment 7 bases; nucleotides outside the gene matches: 8. CDR1 GTSNPN and CDR2 SVGIG come from the germline V gene (reference sequence). The CDR3 runs 14 residues. The CDR3 sequence is CAWSVLAELRTQYF. In DNA form, the CDR3 reads TGTGCCTGGAGTGTCCTAGCGGAACTGAGGACCCAGTACTTC. The whole variable domain, filled in from reference TRBV30 and TRBJ2-5, reads SQTIHQWPATLVQPVGSPLSLECTVEGTSNPNLYWYRQAAGRGLQLLFYSVGIGQISSEVPQNLSASRPQDRQFILSSKKLLLSDSGFYLCAWSVLAELRTQYFGPGTRLLVL.

This clonotype was recorded many times. The chain is built from TRBV10-2 and TRBJ1-2, with TRBD1 as a possible D gene (5 bases). From germline, CDR1 is WSHSY and CDR2 SAAADI. V lost 5 bases and J 4 bases, leaving 8 bases between the germline ends. The CDR3 consists of 12 residues. The CDR3 here is CASSRDSYGYTF. In DNA form, the CDR3 reads TGCGCCAGCAGTCGAGACAGCTATGGCTACACCTTC.

This clonotype was observed at least ten times. V and J are TRBV15 and TRBJ2-1; D unresolved. CDR3 length: 16 amino acids. The V gene's germline CDR1 is LNHNV and CDR2 YYDKDF (reference sequence). Deletions cut 0 bases from V and 7 bases from J, with 16 bases between. The CDR3 DNA is TGTGCCACCAGCAGAGATCAGACGGGCGCCAGAAATGAGCAGTTCTTC. Its protein product is CATSRDQTGARNEQFF.

The table lists this clonotype with a few counts. One end of the junction does not line up with germline, which may come from a read error. This chain connects TRBV20-1 to TRBJ1-2; weak D call: TRBD1 (5 bases). Germline values: CDR1 DFQATT, CDR2 SNEGSKA (reference sequence). The CDR3 is made up of 11 amino acids. The CDR3 nucleotides read TGCAGTGCTGGCAATTGGGGACGGGAGGCCTTC. Encoded protein: CSAGNWGREAF.

This clonotype was observed many times. This CDR3 is CSVDLGGNTDTQYF. The CDR3 nucleotides read TGCAGTGTCGACCTAGGGGGAAACACAGATACGCAGTATTTT. The rearrangement links TRBV20-1 to TRBJ2-3, with D perhaps TRBD1 (6 bases). CDR3 length: 14 residues. Germline CDR1 reads DFQATT; CDR2 reads SNEGSKA (reference sequence). Trimming pared 7 bases from V and 2 bases from J, leaving 16 bases between.